Detailed here is one T cell receptor beta chain. The data originate from a study of shared clonotypes between healthy human individuals. The repertoire was sequenced with immunoSEQ multiplex PCR; TCRdb's copy has only in-frame clones and lacks some. The sample has some 2,500,000 clones; 93% are singletons. CDR1 is MDHEN, CDR2 SYDVKM, per germline. The CDR3 has 13 residues. The germline V and J ends were trimmed by 1 base and 8 bases, with 11 bases remaining between them. V is TRBV28 and J is TRBJ1-2; perhaps TRBD1 as D (5 bases). The clonotype was recovered from a young man in good health. Some clones in this sample may be carry-over from other donors' samples. What was sequenced was naive CD4+ T cells from PBMCs. Indicated subset: CD45RA+ positively selected. The CDR3 DNA reads TGTGCCAGCAGTTTATTGGCAGGGCTCGGCTACACCTTC. This sequence encodes CASSLLAGLGYTF.